This T cell receptor (beta chain) emerged from a study of blood T cells in healthy people across ages. General study findings and limits: Investigators viewed diversity estimates from one million T cells as underestimates, the study reported. Long-lived donors had more naive CD4+ cells and higher diversity than aged donors.

Every participating donor contributed roughly 11 milliliters of peripheral blood through a draw. V was cut by 2 bases and J by 5 bases, with 7 bases left in between. CDR1 is ENHRY and CDR2 is SYGVKD in the germline V gene. This CDR3 comprises 13 residues. On this clonotype: What it binds is not known.

With a J-beta primer mix and a sample-barcoded 5' primer, a second PCR ran about 7 to 12 cycles. TCRdb re-called the 5' RACE reads with MiXCR, one entry per CDR3 protein. The table includes 1.5 million to 2 million distinct CDR3 sequences, 49% detected once. The clonotype comes from a woman aged 40 to 49 in good health. The chain recombines TRBV10-3 with TRBJ1-5; D is uncertain. Sequences were obtained from blood. CDR3 in amino acids: CAISEAEDQPQHF. The CDR3 coding sequence is TGTGCCATCAGTGAGGCGGAGGATCAGCCCCAGCATTTT.